A selection of T cell receptor beta chains follows, all from one sample in a study of vaccination and CD4 T cells after COVID-19. The antigens of these receptors remain unknown. One entry per CDR3 protein, called by TCRdb with MiXCR from the PCR reads. Among some 7,000 distinct CDR3 sequences listed, approximately 40% were seen once. Sequencing was done on a sample of CD4+ T cells from blood, cultured in vitro. All receptors come from a human donor in good health. Each CDR3 is given with its conserved first and last residue. The D gene is left open where the match is weak. Size is omitted from some rows. Given values are once, few, many or a class for expanded clones.

d_call,j_call,v_call,clone_size,cdr3_aa,cdr3_nt
NA,TRBJ1-1,TRBV7-3,NA,CASSLNGGAGETEAFF,TGTGCCAGCAGCTTAAACGGGGGGGCAGGGGAGACTGAAGCTTTCTTT
NA,TRBJ1-6,TRBV7-9,few,CASSLERDPSPLHF,TGTGCCAGCAGCTTAGAAAGGGATCCTTCACCCCTCCACTTT
NA,TRBJ1-5,TRBV19,NA,CASSLQGSYQPQHF,TGTGCCAGTAGTCTGCAGGGTAGCTATCAGCCCCAGCATTTT
NA,TRBJ1-6,TRBV7-3,large,CASSFMRGTPLHF,TGTGCCAGCAGCTTTATGAGGGGAACACCCCTCCACTTT
TRBD2,TRBJ2-3,TRBV19,few,CASSTSGGSDTQYF,TGTGCCAGTAGTACTAGCGGGGGTTCAGATACGCAGTATTTT
NA,TRBJ1-1,TRBV18,NA,CASSPPGQNTEAFF,TGTGCCAGCTCACCACCGGGCCAGAACACTGAAGCTTTCTTT
NA,TRBJ1-1,TRBV7-9,NA,CASSLGPQGDTEAFF,TGTGCCAGCAGCTTAGGGCCCCAGGGCGACACTGAAGCTTTCTTT
TRBD1,TRBJ2-3,TRBV6-1,NA,CASSSTGGPTDTQYF,TGTGCCAGCAGTAGCACAGGGGGTCCCACAGATACGCAGTATTTT
NA,TRBJ1-1,TRBV20-1,NA,CSARGSLNTEAFF,TGCAGTGCTAGAGGTAGTTTGAACACTGAAGCTTTCTTT
NA,TRBJ1-3,TRBV15,few,CATSRVPDQAGNTIYF,TGTGCCACCAGCAGAGTCCCGGATCAAGCTGGAAACACCATATATTTT
NA,TRBJ1-2,TRBV7-2,NA,CASSSPPTVPFYGYTF,TGTGCCAGCAGCTCCCCCCCTACAGTACCCTTCTATGGCTACACCTTC
NA,TRBJ2-3,TRBV18,NA,CASSPNYQNTDTQYF,TGTGCCAGCTCACCAAACTACCAGAACACAGATACGCAGTATTTT
NA,TRBJ1-1,TRBV2,few,CASSDQIEAFF,TGTGCCAGCAGTGACCAGATTGAAGCTTTCTTT
NA,TRBJ2-7,TRBV7-2,large,CASSTNPSYEQYF,TGTGCCAGCAGCACCAACCCGTCCTACGAGCAGTACTTC
TRBD1,TRBJ1-2,TRBV6-1,few,CASTPQGNDYGYTF,TGTGCCAGCACGCCACAGGGGAACGACTATGGCTACACCTTC
NA,TRBJ2-5,TRBV11-1,NA,CASSLSTGGGETQYF,TGTGCCAGCAGCCTTTCCACCGGGGGCGGGGAGACCCAGTACTTC
NA,TRBJ1-2,TRBV20-1,NA,CSAKGGAGYGYTF,TGCAGTGCCAAGGGGGGGGCGGGCTATGGCTACACCTTC
NA,TRBJ1-2,TRBV20-1,few,CSGRGDNNNYGYTF,TGCAGTGGTAGGGGGGATAATAATAACTATGGCTACACCTTC
TRBD1,TRBJ1-6,TRBV7-3,NA,CASSLQGAGHSPLHF,TGTGCCAGCAGCTTACAGGGGGCAGGACATTCACCCCTCCACTTT
NA,TRBJ2-3,TRBV10-3,NA,CAISASSRTDTQYF,TGTGCCATCAGTGCTTCATCCAGGACAGATACGCAGTATTTT
NA,TRBJ2-3,TRBV6-4,NA,CASSEEKGGTDTQYF,TGTGCCAGCAGTGAAGAGAAGGGAGGCACAGATACGCAGTATTTT
NA,TRBJ2-1,TRBV6-1,NA,CASSESKDNEQFF,TGTGCCAGCAGTGAATCCAAAGACAATGAGCAGTTCTTC
NA,TRBJ1-1,TRBV5-4,NA,CASSGGGVGAEAFF,TGTGCCAGCAGCGGAGGGGGGGTCGGAGCTGAAGCTTTCTTT
TRBD1,TRBJ1-5,TRBV18,NA,CASSSADRDQPQHF,TGTGCCAGCTCGTCAGCAGACAGGGATCAGCCCCAGCATTTT
TRBD1,TRBJ1-2,TRBV20-1,NA,CSADGQGDYGYTF,TGCAGTGCTGATGGACAGGGAGACTATGGCTACACCTTC
NA,TRBJ1-6,TRBV27,NA,CASSRLNNSPLHF,TGTGCCAGCAGTCGACTGAATAATTCACCCCTCCACTTT
NA,TRBJ1-5,TRBV30,large,CAWSVRGNQPQHF,TGTGCCTGGAGTGTACGGGGAAATCAGCCCCAGCATTTT
TRBD2,TRBJ2-1,TRBV6-2/TRBV6-3,NA,CASSFPSGGAVEQFF,TGTGCCAGCAGCTTTCCTAGCGGGGGGGCTGTTGAGCAGTTCTTC
NA,TRBJ1-1,TRBV6-5,few,CASSFREGTEAFF,TGTGCCAGCAGTTTCAGGGAAGGCACTGAAGCTTTCTTT